The rows below give T cell receptor beta chains drawn from one sample of a study of blood T cell repertoires in COVID-19. This table comes from immunoSEQ multiplex PCR, and its TCRdb copy is limited to in-frame clones, with some not included. Here the sample spans 150,000 to 200,000 clones, about 81% being singletons. The sample consisted of peripheral blood. The receptors were sampled from a woman at least 80 years old with acute or convalescent COVID-19. The CDR3 runs from the conserved cysteine through the conserved F or W. The order of the fields is D gene, V gene, J gene, clone size, CDR3 protein, CDR3 DNA. A D gene is named only where the DNA matches it firmly. Clone size is given for some rows only: seen once, a few or many times, or a class if the clone is expanded.

D: -; V: TRBV7-6; J: TRBJ1-1; size: -; CDR3: CASAGAVRTEAFF; DNA: TGTGCCAGTGCGGGCGCGGTGAGGACTGAAGCTTTCTTT
D: TRBD1; V: TRBV5-1; J: TRBJ1-2; size: -; CDR3: CASSPEQGNYGYTF; DNA: TGCGCCAGCAGCCCTGAACAGGGGAACTATGGCTACACCTTC
D: TRBD1; V: TRBV19; J: TRBJ1-5; size: once; CDR3: CASSISGQGAQPQHF; DNA: TGTGCCAGTAGTATCTCAGGACAGGGGGCTCAGCCCCAGCATTTT
D: TRBD1; V: TRBV3-1/TRBV3-2; J: TRBJ1-1; size: -; CDR3: CASSQTGGNSEAFF; DNA: TGTGCCAGCAGCCAAACAGGGGGCAATTCTGAAGCTTTCTTT
D: -; V: TRBV4-2; J: TRBJ2-2; size: -; CDR3: CASSQDLNSVNTGELFF; DNA: TGTGCCAGCAGCCAAGATCTCAATAGCGTGAACACCGGGGAGCTGTTTTTT
D: -; V: TRBV28; J: TRBJ1-5; size: -; CDR3: CASSLVPGYQPQHF; DNA: TGTGCCAGCAGTTTAGTTCCAGGGTATCAGCCCCAGCATTTT
D: -; V: TRBV11-2; J: TRBJ2-3; size: once; CDR3: CASSLYGPSGDTQYF; DNA: TGTGCCAGCAGCTTATACGGTCCCTCCGGAGATACGCAGTATTTT
D: -; V: TRBV12-5; J: TRBJ2-7; size: -; CDR3: CASGLGQTGSYEQYF; DNA: TGTGCTAGTGGTTTGGGACAGACCGGGAGCTACGAGCAGTACTTC
D: -; V: TRBV6-5; J: TRBJ1-5; size: -; CDR3: CASSSRPSGVNQPQHF; DNA: TGTGCCAGCAGTTCAAGGCCGTCGGGGGTTAATCAGCCCCAGCATTTT
D: -; V: TRBV18; J: TRBJ1-3; size: -; CDR3: CASSPAGRTGNTIYF; DNA: TGTGCCAGCTCACCGGCGGGCAGGACTGGAAACACCATATATTTT
D: -; V: TRBV11-2; J: TRBJ2-5; size: -; CDR3: CASSLFGELETQYF; DNA: TGTGCCAGCAGCTTATTTGGGGAGTTAGAGACCCAGTACTTC
D: TRBD1; V: TRBV19; J: TRBJ1-1; size: -; CDR3: CASIPDRANTEAFF; DNA: TGTGCCAGTATTCCGGACAGGGCGAACACTGAAGCTTTCTTT
D: TRBD1; V: TRBV3-1/TRBV3-2; J: TRBJ2-3; size: -; CDR3: CASSRDRNRRDRGRRPDTQYF; DNA: TGTGCCAGCAGCCGAGACCGAAATCGACGGGACAGGGGGAGAAGACCAGATACGCAGTATTTT
D: TRBD2; V: TRBV11-2; J: TRBJ2-3; size: -; CDR3: CASSLSAPSGADTQYF; DNA: TGTGCCAGCAGCTTATCCGCGCCTAGCGGGGCAGATACGCAGTATTTT
D: -; V: TRBV23-1; J: TRBJ1-1; size: few; CDR3: CASSPGILTEAFF; DNA: TGCGCCAGCAGTCCCGGGATTTTAACTGAAGCTTTCTTT
D: -; V: TRBV2; J: TRBJ1-1; size: few; CDR3: CASSHYGQNTEAFF; DNA: TGTGCCAGCAGCCATTACGGACAGAACACTGAAGCTTTCTTT
D: TRBD2; V: TRBV5-1; J: TRBJ2-2; size: -; CDR3: CASSGSGGAVGELFF; DNA: TGCGCCAGCAGCGGCTCCGGGGGGGCGGTCGGGGAGCTGTTTTTT
D: TRBD1; V: TRBV19; J: TRBJ2-2; size: few; CDR3: CASSHKGQGFGELFF; DNA: TGTGCCAGTAGTCATAAGGGACAGGGGTTCGGGGAGCTGTTTTTT
D: TRBD1; V: TRBV20-1; J: TRBJ1-2; size: -; CDR3: CSASKTGQIYGYTF; DNA: TGCAGTGCTAGTAAAACGGGACAGATCTATGGCTACACCTTC
D: -; V: TRBV19; J: TRBJ2-7; size: -; CDR3: CASSMGAYGLAYEQYF; DNA: TGTGCCAGTAGTATGGGGGCGTATGGATTGGCCTACGAGCAGTACTTC
D: TRBD2; V: TRBV5-1; J: TRBJ2-1; size: -; CDR3: CASSLVASGAYNEQFF; DNA: TGCGCCAGCAGCTTGGTGGCTAGCGGGGCCTACAATGAGCAGTTCTTC
D: TRBD2; V: TRBV7-9; J: TRBJ2-2; size: -; CDR3: CASSPRTSGGPNTGELFF; DNA: TGTGCCAGCAGCCCAAGGACTAGCGGGGGGCCCAACACCGGGGAGCTGTTTTTT
D: -; V: TRBV6-5; J: TRBJ1-3; size: -; CDR3: CASSFLPSSGNTIYF; DNA: TGTGCCAGCAGTTTCCTACCTAGCTCTGGAAACACCATATATTTT
D: -; V: TRBV5-1; J: TRBJ2-3; size: -; CDR3: CASSLEGRFSTDTQYF; DNA: TGCGCCAGCAGCTTGGAGGGGAGGTTTAGCACAGATACGCAGTATTTT
D: -; V: TRBV9; J: TRBJ1-2; size: few; CDR3: CASSFLEGVSGNYGYTF; DNA: TGTGCCAGCAGCTTTTTAGAGGGGGTCTCCGGTAACTATGGCTACACCTTC
D: TRBD2; V: TRBV3-1/TRBV3-2; J: TRBJ2-3; size: -; CDR3: CASSPRLAGVGTDTQYF; DNA: TGTGCCAGCAGCCCTAGACTAGCGGGAGTCGGTACAGATACGCAGTATTTT
D: -; V: TRBV7-2; J: TRBJ1-2; size: -; CDR3: CASSPSGASLIYGYTF; DNA: TGTGCCAGCAGCCCTAGTGGGGCCTCACTAATCTATGGCTACACCTTC
D: TRBD1; V: TRBV7-2; J: TRBJ1-3; size: -; CDR3: CASSIQTGGSGNTIYF; DNA: TGTGCCAGCAGCATACAAACAGGGGGGTCTGGAAACACCATATATTTT
D: TRBD1; V: TRBV5-4; J: TRBJ2-2; size: -; CDR3: CASSPRGPSTGELFF; DNA: TGTGCCAGCAGCCCGAGGGGGCCGAGCACCGGGGAGCTGTTTTTT
D: TRBD1; V: TRBV7-6; J: TRBJ2-1; size: -; CDR3: CASSLVRGQGAKGEQFF; DNA: TGTGCCAGCAGCTTAGTAAGGGGACAGGGGGCAAAAGGGGAGCAGTTCTTC
D: -; V: TRBV5-6; J: TRBJ2-7; size: -; CDR3: CASSLSSYEQYF; DNA: TGTGCCAGCAGCTTATCATCCTACGAGCAGTACTTC
D: -; V: TRBV7-2; J: TRBJ2-2; size: once; CDR3: CASSLGGLQPAGELFF; DNA: TGTGCCAGCAGCTTAGGAGGACTACAACCCGCCGGGGAGCTGTTTTTT
D: -; V: TRBV30; J: TRBJ1-2; size: -; CDR3: CAWTTGGNGYTF; DNA: TGTGCCTGGACCACAGGAGGGAATGGCTACACCTTC
D: TRBD1; V: TRBV6-5; J: TRBJ1-3; size: -; CDR3: CASRTGSTGNTIYF; DNA: TGTGCCAGCAGGACAGGGTCTACCGGAAACACCATATATTTT
D: -; V: TRBV6-2/TRBV6-3; J: TRBJ1-6; size: -; CDR3: CASSYSISESPLHF; DNA: TGTGCCAGCAGTTACTCGATATCTGAGTCACCCCTCCACTTT
D: -; V: TRBV15; J: TRBJ2-4; size: -; CDR3: CATSVSLAKNIQYF; DNA: TGTGCCACCAGTGTCAGTCTGGCCAAAAACATTCAGTACTTC
D: -; V: TRBV6-5; J: TRBJ1-6; size: -; CDR3: CASSYSKDSSSSPLHF; DNA: TGTGCCAGCAGTTACTCGAAGGACAGCTCAAGCTCACCCCTCCACTTT
D: TRBD1; V: TRBV18; J: TRBJ1-4; size: -; CDR3: CASSRPGQGTNEKLFF; DNA: TGTGCCAGCTCAAGACCGGGACAGGGGACTAATGAAAAACTGTTTTTT
D: -; V: TRBV6-5; J: TRBJ1-1; size: few; CDR3: CASRSPSGTEAFF; DNA: TGTGCCAGCAGATCGCCGTCGGGGACTGAAGCTTTCTTT
D: TRBD1; V: TRBV5-1; J: TRBJ1-2; size: -; CDR3: CASSLLGQGNYGYTF; DNA: TGCGCCAGCAGCTTGCTGGGACAGGGGAACTATGGCTACACCTTC
D: TRBD1; V: TRBV10-2; J: TRBJ1-1; size: -; CDR3: CASRPRTGVTGGTEAFF; DNA: TGCGCCAGCAGGCCCAGGACAGGGGTTACCGGGGGCACTGAAGCTTTCTTT
D: -; V: TRBV27; J: TRBJ2-7; size: once; CDR3: CASSLSLYLAYEQYF; DNA: TGTGCCAGCAGTTTATCGTTGTACCTAGCCTACGAGCAGTACTTC
D: -; V: TRBV19; J: TRBJ1-5; size: -; CDR3: CASSGGGGGNQPQHF; DNA: TGTGCCAGTAGTGGCGGGGGTGGAGGCAATCAGCCCCAGCATTTT
D: -; V: TRBV11-2; J: TRBJ1-2; size: few; CDR3: CASIPGAGHYGYTF; DNA: TGTGCCAGCATACCCGGCGCGGGCCACTATGGCTACACCTTC
D: TRBD1; V: TRBV5-6; J: TRBJ1-3; size: -; CDR3: CASSLASTGVQAIYF; DNA: TGTGCCAGCAGCTTGGCATCTACAGGGGTCCAGGCCATATATTTT
D: TRBD1; V: TRBV18; J: TRBJ1-2; size: -; CDR3: CASSPNGQGNGYTF; DNA: TGTGCCAGCTCACCCAACGGACAGGGGAATGGCTACACCTTC
D: -; V: TRBV5-1; J: TRBJ1-1; size: -; CDR3: CASSFTGMINTEAFF; DNA: TGCGCCAGCAGCTTTACAGGGATGATCAACACTGAAGCTTTCTTT
D: TRBD1; V: TRBV28; J: TRBJ1-3; size: -; CDR3: CASRGTGAGGNTIYF; DNA: TGTGCCAGCAGGGGGACAGGGGCGGGTGGAAACACCATATATTTT
D: -; V: TRBV6-4; J: TRBJ1-5; size: once; CDR3: CASSDSRGSGGNQPQHF; DNA: TGTGCCAGCAGTGACTCTCGGGGGAGTGGGGGCAATCAGCCCCAGCATTTT
D: TRBD2; V: TRBV24-1; J: TRBJ2-7; size: -; CDR3: CATSDQILTSGGDPYEQYF; DNA: TGTGCCACCAGTGACCAAATTTTGACTAGCGGGGGCGACCCGTACGAGCAGTACTTC
D: -; V: TRBV6-1; J: TRBJ2-1; size: -; CDR3: CASSEARVNEQFF; DNA: TGTGCCAGCAGTGAAGCGCGCGTGAATGAGCAGTTCTTC
D: -; V: TRBV27; J: TRBJ1-5; size: -; CDR3: CASSLRGGRGNQPQHF; DNA: TGTGCCAGCAGTTTACGGGGGGGGAGGGGCAATCAGCCCCAGCATTTT
D: TRBD2; V: TRBV5-6; J: TRBJ2-5; size: -; CDR3: CASSPRLAGGSETQYF; DNA: TGTGCCAGCAGCCCCCGACTAGCGGGAGGCTCAGAGACCCAGTACTTC
D: -; V: TRBV5-4; J: TRBJ2-1; size: -; CDR3: CASSLGGSGIGDEQFF; DNA: TGTGCCAGCAGCTTGGGTGGGAGCGGAATTGGGGATGAGCAGTTCTTC
D: TRBD1; V: TRBV28; J: TRBJ1-5; size: once; CDR3: CASNLQGAANQPQHF; DNA: TGTGCCAGCAACCTTCAGGGGGCTGCAAATCAGCCCCAGCATTTT
D: TRBD1; V: TRBV6-2/TRBV6-3; J: TRBJ1-1; size: -; CDR3: CASSSGQGTEAFF; DNA: TGTGCCAGCAGTTCGGGACAGGGCACTGAAGCTTTCTTT
D: TRBD2; V: TRBV27; J: TRBJ2-5; size: -; CDR3: CASSLRTSGGPGETQYF; DNA: TGTGCCAGCAGTTTAAGGACTAGCGGGGGGCCCGGTGAGACCCAGTACTTC
D: TRBD2; V: TRBV27; J: TRBJ2-7; size: few; CDR3: CASSLEPSGAYEQYF; DNA: TGTGCCAGCAGTTTAGAGCCTAGCGGGGCCTACGAGCAGTACTTC